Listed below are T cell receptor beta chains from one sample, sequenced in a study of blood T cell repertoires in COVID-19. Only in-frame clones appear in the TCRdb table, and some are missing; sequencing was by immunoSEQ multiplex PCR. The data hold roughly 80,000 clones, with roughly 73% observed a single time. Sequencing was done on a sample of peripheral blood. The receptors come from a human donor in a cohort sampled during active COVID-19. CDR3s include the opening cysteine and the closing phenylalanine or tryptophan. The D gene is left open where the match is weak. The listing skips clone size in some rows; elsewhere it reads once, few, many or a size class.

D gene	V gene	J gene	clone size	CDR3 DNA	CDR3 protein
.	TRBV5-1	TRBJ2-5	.	TGCGCCAGCAGTGCGACCATAAACAGCGGGGAGACCCAGTACTTC	CASSATINSGETQYF
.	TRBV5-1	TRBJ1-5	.	TGCGCCAGCAGCTTAGGGCAGGGGAGTCAGCCCCAGCATTTT	CASSLGQGSQPQHF
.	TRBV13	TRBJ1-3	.	TGTGCCAGCAGCTTAGACAGTAGCTCTGGAAACACCATATATTTT	CASSLDSSSGNTIYF
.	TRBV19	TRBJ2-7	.	TGTGCCAGTAGTCGCCGGCTCGGGACTTCCTCCTACGAGCAGTACTTC	CASSRRLGTSSYEQYF
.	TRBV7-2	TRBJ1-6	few	TGTGCCAGCAGCGTCGACAGGAACTATAATTCACCCCTCCACTTT	CASSVDRNYNSPLHF
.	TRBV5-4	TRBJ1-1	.	TGTGCCAGCAGCTTGGCAGGGTCGGGCACTGAAGCTTTCTTT	CASSLAGSGTEAFF
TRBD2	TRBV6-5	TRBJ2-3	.	TGTGCCAGCAGCCCAGGACTAGAAGCAGATACGCAGTATTTT	CASSPGLEADTQYF
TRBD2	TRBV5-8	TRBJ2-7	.	TGTGCCAGCAGCCTGGGAGGGTCCGAGCAGTACTTC	CASSLGGSEQYF
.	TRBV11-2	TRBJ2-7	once	TGTGCCAGCAGCCCGAGGACAGCTTACGAGCAGTACTTC	CASSPRTAYEQYF
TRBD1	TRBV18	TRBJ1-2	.	TGTGCCAGCTCCACAGGGGCCCAAAACTATGGCTACACCTTC	CASSTGAQNYGYTF
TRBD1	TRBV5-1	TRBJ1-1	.	TGCGCCAGCAGCGTACAGGGGGCTGGTGAAGCTTTCTTT	CASSVQGAGEAFF
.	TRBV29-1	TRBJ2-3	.	TGCAGCGTTGGGAGGGCGCAGTATTTT	CSVGRAQYF
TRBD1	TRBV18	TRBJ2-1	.	TGTGCCAGCTCACCGCTTGGACAGGGGGGCAAATACAATGAGCAGTTCTTC	CASSPLGQGGKYNEQFF
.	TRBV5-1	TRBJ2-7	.	TGCGCCGCGGGGCAGGCGAGGTCCTACGAGCAGTACTTC	CAAGQARSYEQYF
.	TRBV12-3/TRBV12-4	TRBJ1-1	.	TGTGCCAGCAGAAGGACAGCGAACACTGAAGCTTTCTTT	CASRRTANTEAFF
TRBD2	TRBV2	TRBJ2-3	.	TGTGCCAGCAGTGCCCTAGCGGGGCCTCCCACAGATACGCAGTATTTT	CASSALAGPPTDTQYF
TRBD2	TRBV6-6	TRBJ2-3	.	TGTGCCAGCAATCGAAGGACTAGCGGGGGCCCATGGGCAGATACGCAGTATTTT	CASNRRTSGGPWADTQYF
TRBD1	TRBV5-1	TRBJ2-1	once	TGCGCCAGCAGCTCCGGGACAGGGAGGGGAACCTACAATGAGCAGTTCTTC	CASSSGTGRGTYNEQFF
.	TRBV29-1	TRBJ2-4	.	TGCAGGCCGGGCAAAAACATTCAGTACTTC	CRPGKNIQYF
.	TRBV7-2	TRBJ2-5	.	TGTGCCAGCACCCCAAGCTCAGGGATTGTGGAGACCCAGTACTTC	CASTPSSGIVETQYF
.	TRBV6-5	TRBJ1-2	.	TGTGCCGGCTGGGCATACAACTATGGCTACACCTTC	CAGWAYNYGYTF
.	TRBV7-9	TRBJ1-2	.	TGTGCCAGCAGCCCCTCGGGGGTGTTCTCCGGCTACACCTTC	CASSPSGVFSGYTF
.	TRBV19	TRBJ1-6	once	TGTGCCAGTACCACCGGGACACGTAATTCACCCCTCCACTTT	CASTTGTRNSPLHF
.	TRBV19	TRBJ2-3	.	TGTGCCAGTAGTGAGACTAGTACGGATACGCAGTATTTT	CASSETSTDTQYF
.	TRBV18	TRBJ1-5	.	TGTGCCAGCTCACCACTCCAGGATAGCAATCAGCCCCAGCATTTT	CASSPLQDSNQPQHF
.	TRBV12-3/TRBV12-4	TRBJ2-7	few	TGTGCCAGCAGTTTCGGGTCCTACGAGCAGTACTTC	CASSFGSYEQYF
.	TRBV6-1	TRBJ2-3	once	TGTGCCAGCAGTGATGCGCTGAGGGACGGGGGTACGCAGTATTTT	CASSDALRDGGTQYF
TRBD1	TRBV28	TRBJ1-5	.	TGTGCCAGCAGTTTACGGACAGGGATGGGAAATCAGCCCCAGCATTTT	CASSLRTGMGNQPQHF
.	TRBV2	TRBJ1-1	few	TGTGCCAGCAGTGAACGTAAGAACACTGAAGCTTTCTTT	CASSERKNTEAFF
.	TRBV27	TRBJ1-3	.	TGTGCCAGCAGTTTAGGAGGACCGGGTGTCGGAAACACCATATATTTT	CASSLGGPGVGNTIYF
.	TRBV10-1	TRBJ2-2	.	TGCGCCAGCAGTGAGCAGAACACCGGGGAGCTGTTTTTT	CASSEQNTGELFF
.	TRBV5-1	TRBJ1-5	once	TGCGCCAGCAGCTTACAGGGAGATAGCAATCAGCCCCAGCATTTT	CASSLQGDSNQPQHF
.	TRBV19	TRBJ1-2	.	TGTGCCAGTAGTATAGCCGGGGGGCGCTTAAGCGGCTACACCTTC	CASSIAGGRLSGYTF
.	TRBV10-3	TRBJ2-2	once	TGTGCCATCAGGCCAGACACGAACACCGGGGAGCTGTTTTTT	CAIRPDTNTGELFF
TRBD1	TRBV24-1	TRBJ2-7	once	TGTGCCACCAGTGAGTCGGGACAGGGGGTGTTGGAGCAGTACTTC	CATSESGQGVLEQYF
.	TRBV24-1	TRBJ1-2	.	TGTGCCACCAGTGATTTTAGGCAGGACTATGGCTACACCTTC	CATSDFRQDYGYTF
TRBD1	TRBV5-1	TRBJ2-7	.	TGCGCCAGCGCGAGTGGGTGGGGGACAGGGGACTACGAGCAGTACTTC	CASASGWGTGDYEQYF
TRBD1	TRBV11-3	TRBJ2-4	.	TGTGCCAGCAGCCAACAGGGGGCGGCCAAAAACATTCAGTACTTC	CASSQQGAAKNIQYF
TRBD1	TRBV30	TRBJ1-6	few	TGTGCCTGGAGTGTAACCGGGACAGGTGATTCACCCCTCCACTTT	CAWSVTGTGDSPLHF
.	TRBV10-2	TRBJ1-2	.	TGCGCCAGCAGTGAGTCTCGAGAGGCAGAACCTAACTATGGCTACACCTTC	CASSESREAEPNYGYTF
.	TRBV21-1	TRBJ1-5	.	TGTGCCAGCAGCCCCGGGAGGGTTGGGAGCAATCAGCCCCAGCATTTT	CASSPGRVGSNQPQHF
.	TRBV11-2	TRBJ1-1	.	TGTGCCAGCAGCCGACAGCAGAACACTGAAGCTTTCTTT	CASSRQQNTEAFF
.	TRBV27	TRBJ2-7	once	TGTGCCAGCAGCTTGAGTGGTGACTACGAGCAGTACTTC	CASSLSGDYEQYF
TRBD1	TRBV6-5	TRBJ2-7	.	TGTGCCAGCAGATCCTCCGGGACAGGTATCCACGAGCAGTACTTC	CASRSSGTGIHEQYF